This T cell receptor beta chain was recorded in a study of T cells after yellow fever vaccination. The study, taken as a whole, reports: Weaker in magnitude, the secondary response showed a faster peak on day 5 versus 15. Subsequent to the booster, the majority of primary-vaccination clones reappeared (96% CD4, approximately 85% CD8).

TCRdb independently ran MiXCR on the 5' RACE reads; one entry per CDR3 protein. The sample carries roughly 63,000 distinct CDR3 sequences, 6.5% to 8% recorded once. This clonotype appeared many times. What it binds is unknown. The CDR3 runs 13 residues. CDR1 is MRHNA and CDR2 is SNTAGT in the germline V gene. With V trimmed by 10 bases and J by 6 bases, 9 bases remained unmatched. The sequence derives from a young man who received the YFV17D yellow fever vaccine. The chain joins TRBV6-4 to TRBJ2-1; the match to TRBD2 covers 7 bases. Source: CD8+ T cells sorted from PBMCs, taken 15 days after the yellow fever booster vaccination. Here the CDR3 reads CATREVEGNEQFF. CDR3 coding DNA: TGTGCCACCCGGGAGGTTGAGGGCAATGAGCAGTTCTTC.